This TCR beta chain was recovered during a study of blood T cells in healthy people across ages. The study, taken as a whole, reports: With naive T cell percentage, TCR beta diversity showed a strong correlation.

PCR was performed a second time for about 7 to 11 cycles using a sample-barcoded 5' primer and a J-beta primer mix. TCRdb ran MiXCR on the 5' RACE reads and lists one entry per CDR3 protein. The profile covers approximately 790,000 distinct CDR3 sequences, with less than 80% appearing a single time and around a quarter taken by the ten largest. Per sample, at least 5 micrograms of total RNA were extracted. Germline V lookup: CDR1 SEHNR, CDR2 FQNEAQ (reference sequence). This CDR3 is built from 16 residues. V was pared by 8 bases and J by 0 bases, with 11 bases of the junction left unmatched. Notes on this clonotype: Its antigen is unidentified.

The rearrangement uses TRBV7-9 and TRBJ2-5; 8 bases are shared with TRBD2. The TCR sequence derives from a man in his thirties or forties in good health. Sequences were obtained from blood. CDR3 coding DNA: TGTGCCAGCGGCCCCCGGGGGGGCCCGTACCAAGAGACCCAGTACTTC. Its protein is CASGPRGGPYQETQYF.